These 27 T cell receptor beta chains originate from one sample sequenced in a study of shared clonotypes between healthy human individuals. Profiling relied on immunoSEQ multiplex PCR, and the TCRdb table lists in-frame clones only, not all of them. The sample includes approximately 2.3 million clones, approximately 95% of them seen just once. Sequencing input: naive CD4+ T cells from PBMCs. The subset here: CD45RA+ positively selected. These receptor sequences come from a man between 18 and 29 years old in good health. Some clones in this sample may be carry-over from other donors' samples.

V gene TRBV9 combines with J gene TRBJ2-1, with D maybe TRBD2 (5 bases). In germline, CDR1 is SGDLS, CDR2 YYNGEE. This CDR3 is built from 16 residues. V lost 0 bases, J lost 0 bases, and 10 bases lay in between. CDR3 bases: TGTGCCAGCAGCGTAGTGGTGGGAGCCTCCTACAATGAGCAGTTCTTC. Amino acid sequence: CASSVVVGASYNEQFF.

This chain joins TRBV29-1 and TRBJ2-3; D not certain. V was clipped by 7 bases and J by 0 bases, with 5 bases between them. CDR3 length: 11 amino acids. CDR1 is SQVTM and CDR2 is ANQGSEA in the germline V gene. The CDR3 DNA sequence: TGCAGCGCGGACAGCACAGATACGCAGTATTTT. This codes for CSADSTDTQYF.

The genes are TRBV4-3 and TRBJ1-2, with D tentatively TRBD1 (6 bases). The V and J ends lost 0 bases and 7 bases respectively, with 18 bases between them. The CDR3 loop spans 16 amino acids. CDR1 is LGHNA and CDR2 is YSLEER in the germline V gene. CDR3 residues: CASSQESGAGVSGYTF. In nucleotides, the CDR3 is TGCGCCAGCAGCCAAGAGAGCGGTGCAGGGGTAAGTGGCTACACCTTC.

The chain recombines TRBV18 with TRBJ2-5; D might be TRBD1 (6 bases). The germline CDR1 and CDR2 sequences are KGHSH and LQKENI. The CDR3 is 14 amino acids. The V end was cut by 1 base, the J end by 3 bases, with 9 bases between. In nucleotides, the CDR3 is TGTGCCAGCTCACCACGCAGGGGTGAAGAGACCCAGTACTTC. This codes for CASSPRRGEETQYF.

CDR3 sequence reads: CASSPKGQGFSYEQYF. In nucleotides, the CDR3 is TGTGCCAGCTCACCAAAAGGACAGGGATTTTCCTACGAGCAGTACTTC. The chain uses TRBV18 and TRBJ2-7; 8 bases match TRBD1. Germline V gene sequence: CDR1 KGHSH, CDR2 LQKENI. The CDR3 is 16 residues long. V trimming: 2 bases; J trimming: 1 base; junction bases outside the gene matches: 7.

The J gene is TRBJ2-7, the V gene TRBV7-2, with 7 bases fitting TRBD2. J lost 5 bases, V lost 2 bases, and 0 bases had no gene match. CDR3 length: 12 amino acids. Germline CDR1 is SGHTA and CDR2 is FQGNSA. As DNA, the CDR3 is TGTGCCAGCAGCTTACTAGCGGACGAGCAGTACTTC. Its translation is CASSLLADEQYF.

This clone was seen just once. This chain joins TRBV30 and TRBJ2-7; D possibly corresponds to TRBD1 (5 bases). CDR1 is GTSNPN, CDR2 SVGIG, per germline (reference sequence). The CDR3 consists of 15 residues. V lost 3 bases, J lost 2 bases, and 17 bases lay in between. CDR3 sequence: CAWSIDSAFAYEQYF. The CDR3 DNA is TGTGCCTGGAGCATCGACAGCGCCTTTGCCTACGAGCAGTACTTC.

This clone turned up a few times. The genes are TRBV5-1 and TRBJ1-1, with 7 nucleotides matching TRBD1. CDR1 is SGHRS and CDR2 is YFSETQ in the germline V gene. CDR3 size: 15 residues. The trim removed 4 bases at V and 1 base at J, leaving 7 bases unmatched. This chain's CDR3 is CASSAGQTTNTEAFF. The CDR3 DNA is TGCGCCAGCAGCGCGGGACAGACTACGAACACTGAAGCTTTCTTT. The variable domain in full, completed from reference TRBV5-1 and TRBJ1-1, reads KAGVTQTPRYLIKTRGQQVTLSCSPISGHRSVSWYQQTPGQGLQFLFEYFSETQRNKGNFPGRFSGRQFSNSRSEMNVSTLELGDSALYLCASSAGQTTNTEAFFGQGTRLTVV.

As concerns this clone: Other DNA sequences in this specimen translate into the identical CDR3. This CDR3 is CASSERGDYGYTF. CDR3 sequence (DNA): TGTGCCAGCAGTGAGAGGGGGGACTATGGCTACACCTTC. This sequence joins TRBV6-1 and TRBJ1-2, with a tentative D call TRBD1 (6 bases). The CDR3 is 13 amino acids. Per germline, CDR1 MNHNS and CDR2 SASEGT. V lost 3 bases, J lost 3 bases, and 8 bases lay in between.

J is TRBJ1-5 and V is TRBV7-3; D remains unclear. Germline CDR1 SGHTA, CDR2 FQGTGA. V was trimmed by 5 bases and J by 2 bases, leaving 13 bases between them. The CDR3 covers 15 residues. The CDR3 nucleotides read TGTGCCAGCAGCGCCGCCTTCCACGGCAATCAGCCCCAGCATTTT. This sequence encodes CASSAAFHGNQPQHF.

The gene calls are TRBV6-6 and TRBJ1-4; D might be TRBD1 (5 bases). With 7 bases removed from V and 7 bases from J, the gap between germline ends came to 19 bases. This CDR3 region has 15 residues. Germline V lookup: CDR1 MNHNY, CDR2 SVGAGI (reference sequence). This CDR3 reads CASNHGQDWGEKLFF. The CDR3 nucleotides read TGTGCCAGCAACCACGGACAAGATTGGGGTGAAAAACTGTTTTTT.

The chain joins TRBV6-5 to TRBJ1-1; no clear D gene. Germline CDR1 MNHEY, CDR2 SVGAGI. Trimming removed 6 bases from V and 7 bases from J, with 9 bases in between. CDR3 size: 11 residues. For the CDR3, the DNA is TGTGCCAGCAGCTCGGGATTTGAAGCTTTCTTT. The encoded protein is CASSSGFEAFF.

The chain recombines TRBV6-6 with TRBJ2-7; 8 bases map to TRBD1. CDR1 is MNHNY and CDR2 is SVGAGI in the germline V gene (reference sequence). V shed 5 bases and J 1 base; nucleotides not matched to a gene: 4. The CDR3 loop spans 14 amino acids. CDR3 loop: CASSLRDRSYEQYF. DNA for the CDR3: TGTGCCAGCAGTCTCCGGGACAGGTCCTACGAGCAGTACTTC.

The chain carries TRBV5-1 and TRBJ2-1; 8 bases are a match to TRBD1. Germline values: CDR1 SGHRS, CDR2 YFSETQ. CDR3 size: 18 residues. With V trimmed by 0 bases and J by 0 bases, 8 bases remained unmatched. The CDR3 sequence: CASSLGTGSLSSYNEQFF. The CDR3 DNA reads TGCGCCAGCAGCTTGGGGACAGGGTCTCTTAGCTCCTACAATGAGCAGTTCTTC.

CDR3 residues: CASSLAGASTEAFF. For the CDR3, the DNA is TGCGCCAGCAGCTTGGCAGGGGCGAGCACTGAAGCTTTCTTT. The rearrangement joins TRBV5-1 to TRBJ1-1; D may be TRBD1 (6 bases). Germline V CDR1 and CDR2: SGHRS, YFSETQ. Trimming shortened V by 0 bases and J by 4 bases, and 10 bases separated the two germline ends. This CDR3 contains 14 residues.

This clone was recorded once. This chain connects TRBV30 to TRBJ2-7, with 8 bases matching TRBD2. This CDR3 is built from 14 residues. Losses at the gene ends were 3 bases for V and 7 bases for J; bases not matched to a gene: 11. Germline assignment: CDR1 GTSNPN and CDR2 SVGIG (reference sequence). Written as DNA, the CDR3 is TGTGCCTGGAGCCTACTAGCGGCATCCCTGGAGCAGTACTTC. Its translation is CAWSLLAASLEQYF.

This clone has only one observation. The chain couples TRBV18 to TRBJ1-2; D uncertain. V lost 4 bases to trimming and J lost 5 bases, with 14 bases between them. Germline CDR1 and CDR2: KGHSH and LQKENI. The CDR3 covers 14 residues. CDR3 DNA sequence: TGTGCCAGCTCACAGACGGAGGCATCGTATGGCTACACCTTC. Its protein is CASSQTEASYGYTF.

V gene TRBV14 combines with J gene TRBJ2-7; weak D call: TRBD1 (6 bases). The CDR3 contains 18 residues. Germline V gene lookup returns CDR1 SGHDN and CDR2 FVKESK. Trimming removed 3 bases at V and 1 base at J, with 22 bases between. CDR3 protein: CASSQTSHWDKTSYEQYF. CDR3 DNA sequence: TGTGCCAGCAGCCAGACCTCACATTGGGACAAAACTTCCTACGAGCAGTACTTC. The entire variable domain, with the rest obtained from reference TRBV14 and TRBJ2-7, is as follows: EAGVTQFPSHSVIEKGQTVTLRCDPISGHDNLYWYRRVMGKEIKFLLHFVKESKQDESGMPNNRFLAERTGGTYSTLKVQPAELEDSGVYFCASSQTSHWDKTSYEQYFGPGTRLTVT.

The sample holds a few counts of this clone. V usage is TRBV29-1 and J usage is TRBJ1-1, with a tentative D call TRBD1 (5 bases). The CDR3 covers 14 residues. Trimming stripped 3 bases from V and 1 base from J, with 12 bases between. The V gene's germline CDR1 is SQVTM and CDR2 ANQGSEA. CDR3 nucleotide sequence: TGCAGCGTTGAGACAGACTCCTGGAACACTGAAGCTTTCTTT. This translates into CSVETDSWNTEAFF.

Notes on this clone: Distinct nucleotide sequences in the sample also encode this CDR3. This chain uses TRBV28 with TRBJ1-4; D gene ambiguous. The CDR3 has 15 residues. Germline CDR1 reads MDHEN; CDR2 reads SYDVKM. The V and J ends lost 4 bases and 0 bases respectively, with 9 bases between them. The CDR3 bases are TGTGCCAGCAGTTCCCCGTTGGCAACTAATGAAAAACTGTTTTTT. Translating it yields CASSSPLATNEKLFF.

About this clone: Other DNA sequences within the sample encode an identical CDR3. The V call is TRBV18, the J call TRBJ1-4; 9 nucleotides agree with TRBD1. The junction had 2 bases not matched to a gene; V was cut back by 0 bases and J by 6 bases. The CDR3 sequence is 15 residues long. Germline V lookup: CDR1 KGHSH, CDR2 LQKENI. The CDR3 loop is CASSPPGQGDEKLFF. CDR3 DNA sequence: TGTGCCAGCTCACCACCGGGACAGGGAGATGAAAAACTGTTTTTT. Variable domain in full (rest from reference TRBV18 and TRBJ1-4): NAGVMQNPRHLVRRRGQEARLRCSPMKGHSHVYWYRQLPEEGLKFMVYLQKENIIDESGMPKERFSAEFPKEGPSILRIQQVVRGDSAAYFCASSPPGQGDEKLFFGSGTQLSVL.

This clone was recorded only once. V usage is TRBV28 and J usage is TRBJ1-1, with 7 bases lining up with TRBD1. This CDR3 is built from 15 residues. Trimming at V came to 1 base and at J to 4 bases, leaving 6 bases not matched to a gene. Germline V CDR1 and CDR2: MDHEN, SYDVKM. Here the CDR3 DNA reads TGTGCCAGCAGTTTATTAACAGGGGTGGGCACTGAAGCTTTCTTT. Its translation: CASSLLTGVGTEAFF.

The V and J genes are TRBV6-6 and TRBJ2-3; D not resolved. V dropped 0 bases and J dropped 6 bases, with 7 bases sitting between them. Germline CDR1 and CDR2: MNHNY and SVGAGI (reference sequence). This CDR3 region has 13 residues. This chain's CDR3 is CASSYSYGDTQYF. The CDR3 coding sequence is TGTGCCAGCAGTTACTCTTACGGGGATACGCAGTATTTT.

The V gene is TRBV7-2, the J gene TRBJ2-7, with D possibly being TRBD2 (6 bases). The CDR3 is 15 residues long. The V and J ends lost 3 bases and 3 bases respectively, with 15 bases between them. The V gene's germline CDR1 is SGHTA and CDR2 FQGNSA. The CDR3 is CASSFGGVGGYEQYF. The CDR3 nucleotides read TGTGCCAGCAGCTTTGGAGGCGTGGGGGGCTACGAGCAGTACTTC. The entire variable domain, with the rest obtained from reference TRBV7-2 and TRBJ2-7, is as follows: GAGVSQSPSNKVTEKGKDVELRCDPISGHTALYWYRQSLGQGLEFLIYFQGNSAPDKSGLPSDRFSAERTGGSVSTLTIQRTQQEDSAVYLCASSFGGVGGYEQYFGPGTRLTVT.

The gene calls are TRBV18 and TRBJ2-2; 8 bases are a match to TRBD1. The junction had 9 bases not matched to a gene; V was cut back by 10 bases and J by 2 bases. Germline V gene lookup returns CDR1 KGHSH and CDR2 LQKENI. CDR3 size: 15 residues. CDR3 amino acids: CATTGQDQNTGELFF. CDR3 DNA: TGTGCCACCACGGGACAGGACCAAAACACCGGGGAGCTGTTTTTT.

CDR3 bases: TGCGCCAGCAGCCCAACAGGGGCTGGAAACACCATATATTTT. This gives the protein CASSPTGAGNTIYF. The genes are TRBV10-1 and TRBJ1-3; 7 positions match TRBD1. The length of the CDR3 is 14 residues. V trimming: 6 bases; J trimming: 2 bases; junction bases outside the gene matches: 4. CDR1 is WNHNN and CDR2 is SYGVQD in the germline V gene (reference sequence).

To note about this clone: The junction shows a germline mismatch at one end, possibly a read error. The chain uses TRBV28 and TRBJ1-2; maybe TRBD1 (5 bases). Germline V CDR1 and CDR2: MDHEN, SYDVKM. The CDR3 totals 12 residues. CDR3 sequence (DNA): TGTGCCGGCAGTTTCCGCCAGGGCCGCTACACCTTC. Encoded protein: CAGSFRQGRYTF.